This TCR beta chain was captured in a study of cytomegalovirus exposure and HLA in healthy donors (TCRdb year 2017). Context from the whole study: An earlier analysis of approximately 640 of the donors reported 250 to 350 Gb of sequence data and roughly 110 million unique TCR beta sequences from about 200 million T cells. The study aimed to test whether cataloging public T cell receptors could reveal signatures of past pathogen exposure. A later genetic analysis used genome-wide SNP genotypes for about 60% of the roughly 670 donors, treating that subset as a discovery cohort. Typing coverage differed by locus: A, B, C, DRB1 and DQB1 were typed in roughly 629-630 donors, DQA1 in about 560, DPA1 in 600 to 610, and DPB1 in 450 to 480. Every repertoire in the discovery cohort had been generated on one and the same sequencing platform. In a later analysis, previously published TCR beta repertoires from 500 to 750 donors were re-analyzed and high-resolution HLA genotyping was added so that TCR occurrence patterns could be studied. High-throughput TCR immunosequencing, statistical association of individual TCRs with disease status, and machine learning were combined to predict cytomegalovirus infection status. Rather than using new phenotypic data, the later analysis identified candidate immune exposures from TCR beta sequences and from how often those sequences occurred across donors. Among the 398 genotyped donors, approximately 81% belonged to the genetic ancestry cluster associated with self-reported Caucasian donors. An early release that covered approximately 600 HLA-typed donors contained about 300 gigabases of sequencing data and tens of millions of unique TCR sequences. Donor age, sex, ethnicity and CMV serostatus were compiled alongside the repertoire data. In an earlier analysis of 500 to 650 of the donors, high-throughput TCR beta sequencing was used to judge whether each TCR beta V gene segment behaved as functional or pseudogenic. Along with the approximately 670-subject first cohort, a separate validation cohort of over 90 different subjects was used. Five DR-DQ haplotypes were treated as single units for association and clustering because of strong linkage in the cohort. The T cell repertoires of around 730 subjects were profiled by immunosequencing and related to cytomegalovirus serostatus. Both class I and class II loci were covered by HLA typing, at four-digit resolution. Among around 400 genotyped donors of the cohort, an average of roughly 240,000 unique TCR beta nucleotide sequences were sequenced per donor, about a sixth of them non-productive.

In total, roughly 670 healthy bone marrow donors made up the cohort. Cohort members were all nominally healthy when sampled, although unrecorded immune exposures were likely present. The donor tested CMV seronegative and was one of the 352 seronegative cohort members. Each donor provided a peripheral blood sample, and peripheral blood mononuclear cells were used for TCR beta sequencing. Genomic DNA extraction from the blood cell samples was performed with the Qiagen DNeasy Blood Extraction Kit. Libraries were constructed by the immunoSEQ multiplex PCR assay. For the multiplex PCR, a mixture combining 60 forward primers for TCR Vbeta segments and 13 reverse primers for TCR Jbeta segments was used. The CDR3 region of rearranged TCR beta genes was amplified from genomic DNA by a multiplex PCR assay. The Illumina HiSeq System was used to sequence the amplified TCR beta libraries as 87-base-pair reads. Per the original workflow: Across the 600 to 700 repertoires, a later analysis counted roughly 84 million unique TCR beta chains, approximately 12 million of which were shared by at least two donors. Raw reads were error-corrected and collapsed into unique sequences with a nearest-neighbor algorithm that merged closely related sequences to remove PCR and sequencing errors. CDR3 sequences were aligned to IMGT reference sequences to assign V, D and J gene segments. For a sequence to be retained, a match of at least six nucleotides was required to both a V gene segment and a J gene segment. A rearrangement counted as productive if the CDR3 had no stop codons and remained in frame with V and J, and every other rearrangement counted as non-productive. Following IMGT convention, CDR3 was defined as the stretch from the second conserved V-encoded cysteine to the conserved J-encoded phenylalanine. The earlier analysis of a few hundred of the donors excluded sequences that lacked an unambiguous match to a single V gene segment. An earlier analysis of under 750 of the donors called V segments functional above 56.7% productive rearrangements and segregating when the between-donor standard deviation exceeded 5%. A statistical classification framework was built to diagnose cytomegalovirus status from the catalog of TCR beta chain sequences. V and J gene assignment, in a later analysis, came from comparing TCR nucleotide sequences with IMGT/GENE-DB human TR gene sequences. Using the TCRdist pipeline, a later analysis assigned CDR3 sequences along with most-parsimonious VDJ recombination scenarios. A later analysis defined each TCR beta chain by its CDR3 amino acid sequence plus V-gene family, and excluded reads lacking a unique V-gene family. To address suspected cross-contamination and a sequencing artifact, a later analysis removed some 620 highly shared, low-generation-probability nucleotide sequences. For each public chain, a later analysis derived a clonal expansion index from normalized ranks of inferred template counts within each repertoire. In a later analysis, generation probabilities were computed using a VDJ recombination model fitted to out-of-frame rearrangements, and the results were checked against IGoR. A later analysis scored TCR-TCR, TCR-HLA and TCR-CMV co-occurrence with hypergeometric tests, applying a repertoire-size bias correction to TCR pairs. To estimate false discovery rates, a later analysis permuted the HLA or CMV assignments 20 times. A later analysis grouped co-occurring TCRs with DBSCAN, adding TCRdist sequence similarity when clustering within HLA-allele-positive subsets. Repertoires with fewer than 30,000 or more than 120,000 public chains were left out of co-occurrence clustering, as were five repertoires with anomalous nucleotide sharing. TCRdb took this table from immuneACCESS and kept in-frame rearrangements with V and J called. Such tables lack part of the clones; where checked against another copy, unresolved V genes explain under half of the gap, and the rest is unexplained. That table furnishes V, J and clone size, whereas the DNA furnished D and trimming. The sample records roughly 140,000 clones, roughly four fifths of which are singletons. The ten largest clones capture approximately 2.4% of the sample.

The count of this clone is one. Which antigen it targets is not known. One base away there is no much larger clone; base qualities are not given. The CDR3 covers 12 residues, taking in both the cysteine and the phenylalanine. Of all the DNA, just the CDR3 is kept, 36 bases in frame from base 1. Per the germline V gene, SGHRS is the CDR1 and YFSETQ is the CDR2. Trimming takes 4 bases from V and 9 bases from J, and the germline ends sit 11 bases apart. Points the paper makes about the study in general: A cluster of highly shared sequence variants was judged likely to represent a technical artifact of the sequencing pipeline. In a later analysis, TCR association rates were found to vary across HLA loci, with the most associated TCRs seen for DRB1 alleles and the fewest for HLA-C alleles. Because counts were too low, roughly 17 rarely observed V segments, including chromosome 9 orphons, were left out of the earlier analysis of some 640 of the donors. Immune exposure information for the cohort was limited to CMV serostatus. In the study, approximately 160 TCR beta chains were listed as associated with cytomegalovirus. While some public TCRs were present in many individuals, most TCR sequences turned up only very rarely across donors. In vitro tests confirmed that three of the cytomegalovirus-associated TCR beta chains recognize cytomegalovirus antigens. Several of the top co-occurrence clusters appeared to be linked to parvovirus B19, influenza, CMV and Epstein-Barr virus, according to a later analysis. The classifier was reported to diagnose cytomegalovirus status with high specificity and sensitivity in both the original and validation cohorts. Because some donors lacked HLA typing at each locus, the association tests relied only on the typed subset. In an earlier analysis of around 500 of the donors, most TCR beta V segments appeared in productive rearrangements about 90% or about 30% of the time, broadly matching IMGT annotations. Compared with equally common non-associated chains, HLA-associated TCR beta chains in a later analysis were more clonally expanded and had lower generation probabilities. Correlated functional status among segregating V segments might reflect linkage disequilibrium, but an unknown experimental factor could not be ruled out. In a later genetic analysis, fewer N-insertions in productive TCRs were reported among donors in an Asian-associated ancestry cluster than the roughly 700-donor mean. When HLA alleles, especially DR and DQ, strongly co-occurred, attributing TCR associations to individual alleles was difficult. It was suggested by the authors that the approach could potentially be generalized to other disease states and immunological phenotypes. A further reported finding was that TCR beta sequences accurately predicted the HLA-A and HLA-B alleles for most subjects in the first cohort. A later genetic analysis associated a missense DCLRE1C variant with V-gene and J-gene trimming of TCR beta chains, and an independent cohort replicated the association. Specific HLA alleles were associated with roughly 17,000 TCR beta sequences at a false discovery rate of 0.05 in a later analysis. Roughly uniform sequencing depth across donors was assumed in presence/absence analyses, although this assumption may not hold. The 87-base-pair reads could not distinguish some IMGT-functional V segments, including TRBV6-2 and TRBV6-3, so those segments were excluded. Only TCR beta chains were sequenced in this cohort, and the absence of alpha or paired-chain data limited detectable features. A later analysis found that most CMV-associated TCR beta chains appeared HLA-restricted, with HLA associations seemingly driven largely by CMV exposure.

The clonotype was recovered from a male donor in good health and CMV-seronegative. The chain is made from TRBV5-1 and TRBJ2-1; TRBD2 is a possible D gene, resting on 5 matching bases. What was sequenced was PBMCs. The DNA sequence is TGCGCCAGCAGCGGGGAAGGAGGTGAGCAGTTCTTC. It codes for CASSGEGGEQFF.